Shown below are 29 T cell receptor beta chains from a single sample sequenced in a study of cytomegalovirus exposure and HLA in healthy donors. The PCR employed 60 Vbeta primers together with 13 Jbeta primers. Sequenced by immunoSEQ multiplex PCR; TCRdb stores in-frame clones only, minus some. The sample has 100,000 to 150,000 clones, more than 9% seen once; the top ten hold roughly 4.2%. The sample was PBMCs. Receptors originate from a woman in her late teens or twenties in good health and CMV-seropositive.

CDR3 in DNA: TGTGCCAGCAGCCCCAGACAGGGTAACACCGGGGAGCTGTTTTTT. This encodes CASSPRQGNTGELFF. The chain combines TRBV14 with TRBJ2-2, with TRBD1 matching over 7 bases. Germline CDR1 is SGHDN and CDR2 is FVKESK. Unmatched junction bases numbered 4, after V lost 4 bases and J lost 2 bases. The CDR3 consists of 15 residues. Drawing the rest from reference TRBV14 and TRBJ2-2, the complete variable domain is EAGVTQFPSHSVIEKGQTVTLRCDPISGHDNLYWYRRVMGKEIKFLLHFVKESKQDESGMPNNRFLAERTGGTYSTLKVQPAELEDSGVYFCASSPRQGNTGELFFGEGSRLTVL.

The CDR3 coding sequence is TGCGCCAGCAGTGAGAGGGCGGATTCCCGGGGGCCCCAGCATTTT. It encodes CASSERADSRGPQHF. V usage is TRBV10-2 and J usage is TRBJ1-5; D unresolved. V lost 2 bases and J 9 bases, leaving 17 bases between the germline ends. The CDR3 spans 15 residues. Per the germline V gene, CDR1 is WSHSY and CDR2 is SAAADI.

This clone has only a few counts. The chain employs TRBV6-1 and TRBJ2-1; D may be TRBD1 (6 bases). The germline V gene encodes CDR1 MNHNS and CDR2 SASEGT. The V and J ends lost 3 bases and 3 bases respectively, with 12 bases between them. This CDR3 contains 15 residues. CDR3 DNA sequence: TGTGCCAGCAGTGATGCCGGACAGCTCTACAATGAGCAGTTCTTC. Residues: CASSDAGQLYNEQFF.

This chain links TRBV10-3 with TRBJ1-2; the D gene is possibly TRBD1 (5 bases). Germline V gives CDR1 ENHRY, CDR2 SYGVKD. Trimming took 3 bases from V and 4 from J, leaving 15 bases between them. The CDR3 has 15 residues. This CDR3 reads CAISEVGGAAYGYTF. In DNA form, the CDR3 reads TGTGCCATCAGTGAAGTTGGTGGGGCCGCCTATGGCTACACCTTC.

The CDR3 loop is CASSLEGDIDGYTF. In nucleotides, the CDR3 is TGCGCCAGCAGCTTGGAAGGAGATATCGATGGCTACACCTTC. The chain uses TRBV5-1 and TRBJ1-2; D not certain. Germline assignment: CDR1 SGHRS and CDR2 YFSETQ. V lost 0 bases and J 6 bases, leaving 12 bases between the germline ends. The CDR3 length is 14 residues.

The chain couples TRBV9 to TRBJ2-3, with 13 bases aligning to TRBD2. Germline V gene sequence: CDR1 SGDLS, CDR2 YYNGEE. CDR3 length: 18 residues. Trimming cost V 0 bases and J 5 bases; bases outside gene matches: 9. The CDR3 spells CASSVGVLAGGQGDTQYF. The CDR3 region has the DNA TGTGCCAGCAGCGTAGGAGTACTAGCGGGAGGGCAGGGAGATACGCAGTATTTT.

The CDR3 region has the DNA TGTGCCAGCAGTCCCTCGGTCAATGAGCAGTTCTTC. This encodes CASSPSVNEQFF. The chain couples TRBV6-1 to TRBJ2-1, with no clear D. CDR3 size: 12 residues. Germline V CDR1 and CDR2: MNHNS, SASEGT. The V end lost 5 bases, the J end lost 6 bases, and 8 bases lay between the germline ends.

The V call is TRBV18, the J call TRBJ2-7, with 9 bases that match TRBD1. After removal of 4 bases from V and 1 base from J, the junction contained 14 bases not matched to a gene. CDR1 and CDR2 (germline): KGHSH, LQKENI. The CDR3 has 18 residues. CDR3: CASSRLGTGFRSSYEQYF. The CDR3 DNA reads as TGTGCCAGCTCACGTTTAGGGACAGGGTTTAGATCATCCTACGAGCAGTACTTC. Full variable domain (remainder filled in from reference TRBV18 and TRBJ2-7): NAGVMQNPRHLVRRRGQEARLRCSPMKGHSHVYWYRQLPEEGLKFMVYLQKENIIDESGMPKERFSAEFPKEGPSILRIQQVVRGDSAAYFCASSRLGTGFRSSYEQYFGPGTRLTVT.

This clone was recorded a few times. The V call is TRBV11-3, the J call TRBJ1-5; no firm D call. The germline V gene has CDR1 SGHNT and CDR2 YENEEA. Trimming left V 1 base short and J 8 bases short, with 9 bases between. This CDR3 has 13 residues. The DNA for the CDR3 is TGTGCCAGCAGCTTAGGAGAGAAAGAGCCCCAGCATTTT. It is translated as CASSLGEKEPQHF.

The table lists this clone with a few counts. The chain joins TRBV11-2 to TRBJ1-1; D ambiguous. The CDR3 extends over 12 amino acids. Trimming stripped 4 bases from V and 1 base from J, with 4 bases between. CDR1 is SGHAT, CDR2 FQNNGV, per germline. CDR3 in amino acids: CASSYRNTEAFF. The DNA for the CDR3 is TGTGCCAGCAGCTACAGGAACACTGAAGCTTTCTTT.

A few counts support this clone. V gene TRBV29-1 combines with J gene TRBJ2-1; 8 bases agree with TRBD1. J was trimmed by 0 bases and V by 0 bases; bases with no gene match: 7. The CDR3 spans 17 residues. Germline V gene lookup returns CDR1 SQVTM and CDR2 ANQGSEA. CDR3 residues: CSVEDLDRGPSYNEQFF. Here the CDR3 DNA reads TGCAGCGTTGAAGATTTAGACAGGGGCCCCTCCTACAATGAGCAGTTCTTC.

This clone was detected many times. The chain links TRBV6-5 to TRBJ2-1; tentative D call: TRBD1 (6 bases). The germline CDR1 and CDR2 sequences are MNHEY and SVGAGI. V lost 6 bases, J lost 8 bases, and 14 bases lay in between. The CDR3 has 13 amino acids. The CDR3, as DNA: TGTGCCAGCAGGGGGGACACCCAGTATGAGCAGTTCTTC. Amino acids: CASRGDTQYEQFF.

This clone was seen a few times. This chain connects TRBV6-6 to TRBJ1-1; 7 bases are shared with TRBD1. The CDR3 is 14 residues long. V lost 5 bases, J lost 5 bases, and 8 bases stayed unmatched. Germline values: CDR1 MNHNY, CDR2 SVGAGI (reference sequence). CDR3 region: CASSPQGQTTEAFF. CDR3 DNA: TGTGCCAGCAGTCCCCAGGGACAGACAACTGAAGCTTTCTTT.

This clone was recorded a few times. The V gene is TRBV2, the J gene TRBJ1-1; D gene ambiguous. V dropped 10 bases and J dropped 1 base, with 10 bases sitting between them. The CDR3 runs 12 residues. From germline, CDR1 is SNHLY and CDR2 FYNNEI. The CDR3 DNA follows: TGTGCCACCGGGAAAGGGAACACTGAAGCTTTCTTT. Protein product: CATGKGNTEAFF.

The J gene is TRBJ1-1, the V gene TRBV27; D unresolved. The CDR3 is 13 amino acids. Per the germline V gene, CDR1 is MNHEY and CDR2 is SMNVEV (reference sequence). Deletions cut 2 bases from V and 1 base from J, with 5 bases between. For the CDR3, the DNA is TGTGCCAGCAGTTTAGGCACGAACACTGAAGCTTTCTTT. It codes for CASSLGTNTEAFF.

This clone was seen a handful of times. This sequence joins TRBV7-8 and TRBJ1-2; TRBD1 might be the D (5 bases). The length of the CDR3 is 14 residues. V shed 5 bases and J shed 3 bases, with 13 bases lying between them. CDR1 is SGHVS and CDR2 is FQNEAQ in the germline V gene. The CDR3 bases are TGTGCCAGCAGCCAAAGGGGTTTGGACTATGGCTACACCTTC. Translated, it gives CASSQRGLDYGYTF.

V usage is TRBV5-1 and J usage is TRBJ1-1; TRBD1 matches 9 bases. The germline V gene has CDR1 SGHRS and CDR2 YFSETQ. Germline trimming cut 4 bases from V and 1 base from J; bases unmatched to any gene: 5. The CDR3 consists of 15 residues. DNA of the CDR3: TGCGCCAGCAGCACACAGGGGGCCACGAACACTGAAGCTTTCTTT. Translated, it gives CASSTQGATNTEAFF.

The V and J genes are TRBV27 and TRBJ1-2; unclear D gene. The germline V and J ends were trimmed by 6 bases and 0 bases, with 11 bases remaining between them. The CDR3 totals 14 residues. Looked up from germline, CDR1 is MNHEY and CDR2 is SMNVEV (reference sequence). CDR3 residues: CASRRTGTNYGYTF. The CDR3 region has the DNA TGTGCCAGCAGAAGGACGGGGACTAACTATGGCTACACCTTC.

The chain employs TRBV28 and TRBJ2-2; possibly TRBD1 for D (6 bases). Germline V gene lookup returns CDR1 MDHEN and CDR2 SYDVKM. With 3 bases removed from V and 4 bases from J, the gap between germline ends came to 12 bases. This CDR3 comprises 15 residues. The chain's CDR3 is CASSLVRDTTGELFF. Written as DNA, the CDR3 is TGTGCCAGCAGTTTGGTCCGGGACACCACCGGGGAGCTGTTTTTT.

This chain uses TRBV6-6 with TRBJ2-7; the D gene is possibly TRBD1 (6 bases). The V and J ends lost 8 bases and 0 bases respectively, with 11 bases between them. This CDR3 has 13 residues. Germline-derived CDR1 and CDR2 are MNHNY and SVGAGI (reference sequence). The CDR3 nucleotides are TGTGCCAGCGAGGGACACTTCTCCTACGAGCAGTACTTC. Translation gives CASEGHFSYEQYF.

This chain joins TRBV5-1 and TRBJ2-5; D perhaps matches TRBD2 (5 bases). Germline V CDR1 and CDR2: SGHRS, YFSETQ. The CDR3 loop spans 12 amino acids. V was pared by 7 bases and J by 7 bases, with 14 bases between. The CDR3 region has the DNA TGCGCCAGCCAAGCGGAAACTGGGACCCAGTACTTC. Its protein product is CASQAETGTQYF.

This clone was observed a few times. The chain employs TRBV14 and TRBJ1-2; D might be TRBD1 (6 bases). The CDR3 is made up of 15 amino acids. CDR1 is SGHDN, CDR2 FVKESK, per germline. The V gene lost 1 base and the J gene lost 5 bases, with 14 bases spanning the gap. The DNA for the CDR3 is TGTGCCAGCAGCCAAGGAAGGACAGTCACTTATGGCTACACCTTC. Translation: CASSQGRTVTYGYTF.

The chain's CDR3 is CATQSSGSSYNEQFF. The CDR3 DNA reads as TGTGCCACCCAATCGAGCGGGTCTTCCTACAATGAGCAGTTCTTC. The genes are TRBV6-1 and TRBJ2-1, with D tentatively TRBD2 (6 bases). V lost 10 bases and J lost 1, with 17 bases in between. Germline V gives CDR1 MNHNS, CDR2 SASEGT. The CDR3 runs to 15 residues.

The chain is built from TRBV27 and TRBJ2-2; D remains unclear. CDR1 is MNHEY, CDR2 SMNVEV, per germline (reference sequence). V dropped 0 bases and J dropped 3 bases, with 5 bases sitting between them. The CDR3 spans 14 residues. The CDR3 region is CASSLSSYTGELFF. CDR3 sequence (DNA): TGTGCCAGCAGTTTATCGTCCTACACCGGGGAGCTGTTTTTT.

This clone was observed a handful of times. The chain joins TRBV20-1 to TRBJ2-7, with a possible D match to TRBD2 (5 bases). V was clipped by 5 bases and J by 6 bases, with 11 bases between them. The CDR3 extends over 11 amino acids. Looked up from germline, CDR1 is DFQATT and CDR2 is SNEGSKA (reference sequence). The CDR3: CSAQGLLEQYF. CDR3 DNA sequence: TGCAGTGCTCAAGGACTCCTCGAGCAGTACTTC.

V and J are TRBV6-1 and TRBJ1-3; D remains unclear. Between the trimmed V and J ends, which lost 8 bases and 2 bases, there was a span of 10 bases. The CDR3 runs 13 residues. Germline loops: CDR1 MNHNS, CDR2 SASEGT. The CDR3: CASGRWAGNTIYF. For the CDR3, the DNA is TGTGCCAGCGGGAGGTGGGCTGGAAACACCATATATTTT.

In this sample, this clone turned up a few times. The chain recombines TRBV5-6 with TRBJ2-3, with a possible D match to TRBD1 (6 bases). Germline loops: CDR1 SGHDT, CDR2 YYEEEE. The CDR3 runs to 15 residues. Trimming stripped 2 bases from V and 5 bases from J, with 15 bases between. The chain's CDR3 is CASSFLQGSEDTQYF. The CDR3 bases are TGTGCCAGCAGCTTCCTCCAGGGGTCGGAAGATACGCAGTATTTT.

CDR3 loop: CASGSQGTETQYF. The DNA of the CDR3 is TGTGCCAGCGGGTCACAGGGGACGGAGACCCAGTACTTC. This chain joins TRBV6-1 and TRBJ2-5, with 7 bases lining up with TRBD1. With V trimmed by 8 bases and J by 5 bases, 8 bases remained unmatched. In germline, CDR1 is MNHNS, CDR2 SASEGT. The CDR3 extends over 13 amino acids.

This clone showed up many times. The rearrangement joins TRBV10-3 to TRBJ2-7; the match to TRBD2 covers 10 bases. CDR1 and CDR2 from the germline V gene are ENHRY and SYGVKD. This CDR3 comprises 15 residues. The ends lost 6 bases at V and 6 bases at J; junction bases unmatched: 11. The CDR3, as DNA: TGTGCCATCAGGGTTGATCTAGCGGGGGAAGGCGAGCAGTACTTC. Protein product: CAIRVDLAGEGEQYF.